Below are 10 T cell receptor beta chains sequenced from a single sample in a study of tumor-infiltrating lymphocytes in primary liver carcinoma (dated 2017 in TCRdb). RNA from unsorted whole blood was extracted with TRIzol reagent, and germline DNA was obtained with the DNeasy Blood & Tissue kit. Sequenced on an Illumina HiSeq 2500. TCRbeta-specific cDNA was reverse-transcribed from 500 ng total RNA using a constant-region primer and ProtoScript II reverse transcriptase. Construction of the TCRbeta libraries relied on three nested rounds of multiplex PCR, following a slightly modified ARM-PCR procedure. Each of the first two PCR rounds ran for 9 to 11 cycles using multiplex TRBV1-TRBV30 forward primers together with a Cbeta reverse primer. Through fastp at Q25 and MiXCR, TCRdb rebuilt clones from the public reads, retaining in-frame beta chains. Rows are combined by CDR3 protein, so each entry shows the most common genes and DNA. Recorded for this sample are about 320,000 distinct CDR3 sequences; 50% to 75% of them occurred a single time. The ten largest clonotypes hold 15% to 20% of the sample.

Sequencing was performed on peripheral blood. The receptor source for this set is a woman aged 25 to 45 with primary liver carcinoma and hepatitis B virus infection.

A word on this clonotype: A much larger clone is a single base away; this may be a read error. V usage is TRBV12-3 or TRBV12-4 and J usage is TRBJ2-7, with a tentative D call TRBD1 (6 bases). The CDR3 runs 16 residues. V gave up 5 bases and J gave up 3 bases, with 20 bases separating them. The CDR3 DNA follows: TGTGCCAGCAGTCCAGGGGATTGGCAAGAAGTCTACGAGCAGTACTTC. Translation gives CASSPGDWQEVYEQYF.

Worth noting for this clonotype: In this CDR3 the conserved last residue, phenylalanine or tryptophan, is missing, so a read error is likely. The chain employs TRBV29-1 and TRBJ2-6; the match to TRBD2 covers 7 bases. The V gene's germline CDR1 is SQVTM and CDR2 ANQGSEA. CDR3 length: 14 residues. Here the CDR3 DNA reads TGTAGCGTTGCCGGGGGGTCCGGGGCCAACGTCCTGACTTCC. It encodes CSVAGGSGANVLTS.

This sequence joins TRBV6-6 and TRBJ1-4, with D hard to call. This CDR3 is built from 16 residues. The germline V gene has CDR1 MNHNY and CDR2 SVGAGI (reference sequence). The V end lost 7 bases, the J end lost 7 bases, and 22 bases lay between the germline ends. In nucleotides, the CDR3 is TGTGCCAGCAATAAACTCCGGGGAGCGTCGGGTGAAAAACTGTTTTTT. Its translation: CASNKLRGASGEKLFF.

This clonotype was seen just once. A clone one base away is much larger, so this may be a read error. CDR3 in amino acids: CASSLDRGGDYGYTF. The CDR3 DNA reads as TGTGCCAGCAGTCTGGACCGGGGCGGTGACTATGGCTACACCTTC. V gene TRBV12-3 or TRBV12-4 combines with J gene TRBJ1-2; tentative D call: TRBD1 (5 bases). The CDR3 is 15 residues long. Trimming took off 5 bases at V and 3 bases at J, with 16 bases between the two ends.

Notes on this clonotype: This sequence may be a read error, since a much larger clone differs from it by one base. Here the CDR3 reads CAGSVEDIGELFF. The CDR3 DNA sequence: TGTGCCGGCAGTGTCGAGGATATCGGGGAGCTGTTTTTT. This sequence joins TRBV6-1 and TRBJ2-2; the D is unclear. CDR3 length equals 13 residues. The germline CDR1 and CDR2 sequences are MNHNS and SASEGT.

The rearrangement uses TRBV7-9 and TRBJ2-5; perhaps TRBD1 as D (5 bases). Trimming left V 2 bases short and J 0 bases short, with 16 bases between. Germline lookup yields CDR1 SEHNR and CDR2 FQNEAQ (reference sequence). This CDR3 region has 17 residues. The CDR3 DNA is TGTGCCAGCAGCTTATTTAGTGGGAACAGGTACCAAGAGACCCAGTACTTC. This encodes CASSLFSGNRYQETQYF.

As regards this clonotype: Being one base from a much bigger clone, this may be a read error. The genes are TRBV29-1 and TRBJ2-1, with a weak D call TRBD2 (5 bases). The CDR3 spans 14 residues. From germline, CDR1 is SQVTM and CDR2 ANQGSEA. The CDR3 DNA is TGCAGCGTTGGTGAAGCGGAGTTCTACAGTGAGCAGTTCTTC. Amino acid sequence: CSVGEAEFYSEQFF.

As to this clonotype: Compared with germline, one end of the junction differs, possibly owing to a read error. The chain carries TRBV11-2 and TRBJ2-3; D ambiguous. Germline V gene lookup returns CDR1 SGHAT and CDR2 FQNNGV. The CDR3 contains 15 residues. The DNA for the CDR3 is TGCGCCAGCAGCTTAGATCGGGTGGTCACAGATACGCAGTATTTT. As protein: CASSLDRVVTDTQYF.

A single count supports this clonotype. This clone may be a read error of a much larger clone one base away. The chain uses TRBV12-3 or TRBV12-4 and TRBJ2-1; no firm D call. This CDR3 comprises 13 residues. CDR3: CGSSPRVRHEQFF. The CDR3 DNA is TGTGGCAGCAGCCCCCGTGTACGACATGAGCAGTTCTTC.

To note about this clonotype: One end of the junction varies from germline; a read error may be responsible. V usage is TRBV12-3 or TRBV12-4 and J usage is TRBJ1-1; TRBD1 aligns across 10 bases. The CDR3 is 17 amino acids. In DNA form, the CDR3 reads TGTGCCGGCAGCCCGGTCCCGGGACAGGGGACGGGCACTGAAGCTTTCTTT. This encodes CAGSPVPGQGTGTEAFF.